The 21 T cell receptor beta chains below were found in one sample sequenced in a study of cytomegalovirus exposure and HLA in healthy donors (dated by TCRdb to 2016 to 2017). Libraries were made using the immunoSEQ multiplex PCR assay. For the multiplex PCR, a mixture combining 60 forward primers for TCR Vbeta segments and 13 reverse primers for TCR Jbeta segments was used. The table was pulled from immuneACCESS by TCRdb, which kept in-frame rearrangements only. Such tables lose some clones; where checked, under half of the loss comes from unresolved V genes, and the rest has no known cause. This sample holds 200,000 to 250,000 clones; more than 75% were observed only once. 0.2% to 0.25% of the sample rests with the top ten. Sample: PBMCs. Receptor source: a girl aged 2 to 9 in good health and CMV-seronegative.

This chain links TRBV10-3 with TRBJ2-5, with 9 bases identical to TRBD2. The DNA end is a closer match to TRBJ2-7, so the J assignment may be wrong. CDR1 and CDR2 (germline): ENHRY, SYGVKD. The CDR3 has 15 residues. CDR3 DNA sequence: TGTGCCATCAGTGAGTCGAGTAGCGGGAGTTACGAGCAGTACTTC. It yields the protein CAISESSSGSYEQYF.

The chain uses TRBV12-5 and TRBJ2-7; D possibly corresponds to TRBD2 (5 bases). Germline V gene lookup returns CDR1 LGHNT and CDR2 FRNRAP. This CDR3 has 14 amino acids. V was trimmed by 6 bases and J by 5 bases, leaving 17 bases between them. The CDR3 loop reads CASGTADIGDEQYF. The CDR3 DNA reads TGTGCTAGTGGGACTGCTGATATCGGGGACGAGCAGTACTTC.

The chain combines TRBV28 with TRBJ2-7; the match to TRBD1 covers 12 bases. In germline, CDR1 is MDHEN, CDR2 SYDVKM. CDR3 length: 16 amino acids. V was pared by 1 base and J by 1 base, with 2 bases of the junction left unmatched. CDR3 in amino acids: CASSLLGQGASYEQYF. The DNA of the CDR3 is TGTGCCAGCAGTTTATTGGGACAGGGGGCGTCCTACGAGCAGTACTTC.

The chain combines TRBV18 with TRBJ1-4, with TRBD1 as a possible D gene (6 bases). The CDR3 contains 14 residues. V lost 4 bases to trimming and J lost 5 bases, with 11 bases between them. Germline V CDR1 and CDR2: KGHSH, LQKENI. In nucleotides, the CDR3 is TGTGCCAGCTCACAGGACAGCGTAAATGAAAAACTGTTTTTT. Protein: CASSQDSVNEKLFF.

This chain links TRBV9 with TRBJ2-2; possible D gene TRBD2, 6 bases. Per the germline V gene, CDR1 is SGDLS and CDR2 is YYNGEE. The CDR3 has 15 residues. Trimming left V 3 bases short and J 2 bases short, with 11 bases between. CDR3 coding DNA: TGTGCCAGCAGCGACCGGCGGGGTAACACCGGGGAGCTGTTTTTT. It encodes CASSDRRGNTGELFF. Variable domain in full (rest from reference TRBV9 and TRBJ2-2): DSGVTQTPKHLITATGQRVTLRCSPRSGDLSVYWYQQSLDQGLQFLIQYYNGEERAKGNILERFSAQQFPDLHSELNLSSLELGDSALYFCASSDRRGNTGELFFGEGSRLTVL.

The chain is built from TRBV10-2 and TRBJ2-7, with 10 bases that match TRBD2. Germline V gene lookup returns CDR1 WSHSY and CDR2 SAAADI. The junction had 8 bases not matched to a gene; V was cut back by 6 bases and J by 3 bases. This CDR3 has 15 amino acids. CDR3 in DNA: TGCGCCAGCAGGCGTCTAGCGGGAGACCTCTACGAGCAGTACTTC. The encoded protein is CASRRLAGDLYEQYF.

Of note for this clone: Germline and junction disagree at one end, which may indicate a read error. The CDR3: CSSSLKAREQYF. The DNA for the CDR3 is TGTTCCAGCAGCTTAAAAGCGCGAGAGCAGTACTTC. The V and J genes are TRBV7-9 and TRBJ2-7; no firm D call. This CDR3 has 12 amino acids. CDR1 SEHNR and CDR2 FQNEAQ come from the germline V gene (reference sequence).

The chain has TRBV5-1 and TRBJ1-1; D perhaps matches TRBD1 (6 bases). The CDR3 length is 14 residues. V was clipped by 5 bases and J by 3 bases, with 14 bases between them. Germline assignment: CDR1 SGHRS and CDR2 YFSETQ. CDR3 in amino acids: CASRAARGDTEAFF. The CDR3 coding sequence is TGCGCCAGCAGGGCGGCCAGGGGAGACACTGAAGCTTTCTTT.

This clone occurred a few times. The chain joins TRBV29-1 to TRBJ1-2; D is possibly TRBD1 (5 bases). V was pared by 7 bases and J by 6 bases, with 12 bases between. The CDR3 sequence is 11 residues long. Germline V lookup: CDR1 SQVTM, CDR2 ANQGSEA. CDR3 residues: CSARKGDGYTF. CDR3 DNA: TGCAGCGCTCGAAAAGGGGATGGCTACACCTTC.

The rearrangement uses TRBV5-4 and TRBJ2-3; tentative D call: TRBD1 (5 bases). V lost 0 bases and J 6 bases, leaving 11 bases between the germline ends. The CDR3 spans 14 residues. Per germline, CDR1 SGHNT and CDR2 YYREEE (reference sequence). The DNA for the CDR3 is TGTGCCAGCAGCTTGGGCAATAGGGGTGATACGCAGTATTTT. Its translation is CASSLGNRGDTQYF. Full variable domain (rest looked up from reference TRBV5-4 and TRBJ2-3): ETGVTQSPTHLIKTRGQQVTLRCSSQSGHNTVSWYQQALGQGPQFIFQYYREEENGRGNFPPRFSGLQFPNYSSELNVNALELDDSALYLCASSLGNRGDTQYFGPGTRLTVL.

The chain is built from TRBV19 and TRBJ2-6; D possibly corresponds to TRBD2 (5 bases). CDR3 length: 14 residues. CDR1 is LNHDA and CDR2 is SQIVND in the germline V gene (reference sequence). With 5 bases removed from V and 2 bases from J, the gap between germline ends came to 7 bases. The CDR3: CASSAGTGANVLTF. The CDR3, as DNA: TGTGCCAGTAGTGCGGGCACTGGGGCCAACGTCCTGACTTTC.

The V and J genes are TRBV7-2 and TRBJ1-5; D uncertain. The CDR3 loop spans 15 amino acids. Germline V gene lookup returns CDR1 SGHTA and CDR2 FQGNSA. The germline V and J ends were trimmed by 1 base and 5 bases, with 12 bases remaining between them. The CDR3 region is CASSLEVGGHQPQHF. CDR3 coding DNA: TGTGCCAGCAGCTTAGAGGTTGGAGGGCATCAGCCCCAGCATTTT.

The rearrangement uses TRBV19 and TRBJ1-2; D is unclear. The germline gives CDR1 LNHDA, CDR2 SQIVND (reference sequence). This CDR3 has 13 residues. V dropped 8 bases and J dropped 2 bases, with 12 bases sitting between them. Written as DNA, the CDR3 is TGTGCCAGTGTCCCCGGGAAGAACTATGGCTACACCTTC. It codes for CASVPGKNYGYTF.

This chain joins TRBV7-2 and TRBJ2-3; 9 bases are a match to TRBD1. The V gene's germline CDR1 is SGHTA and CDR2 FQGNSA. The length of the CDR3 is 16 residues. J gave up 5 bases and V 4 bases, and 10 bases lay outside the gene matches. In DNA form, the CDR3 reads TGTGCCAGCAGCTGGATACTGGGACAGGGAGGAGATACGCAGTATTTT. The encoded protein is CASSWILGQGGDTQYF.

The chain links TRBV5-4 to TRBJ2-7, with 11 bases identical to TRBD2. V trimming: 0 bases; J trimming: 7 bases; junction bases outside the gene matches: 0. Germline V gives CDR1 SGHNT, CDR2 YYREEE (reference sequence). The CDR3 is 13 amino acids. CDR3 coding DNA: TGTGCCAGCAGCTTGGGACTAGCGGGGGAGCAGTACTTC. It translates to CASSLGLAGEQYF.

The V and J genes are TRBV9 and TRBJ1-2, with TRBD1 identical over 9 bases. The length of the CDR3 is 13 residues. V lost 10 bases to trimming and J lost 8 bases; unmatched junction nucleotides: 12. Germline V gives CDR1 SGDLS, CDR2 YYNGEE. The CDR3 is CASSQGARGGYTF. CDR3 in DNA: TGTGCCTCCTCACAGGGGGCGAGAGGAGGCTACACCTTC.

The chain links TRBV7-6 to TRBJ2-5, with 9 positions matching TRBD1. Germline lookup yields CDR1 SGHVS and CDR2 FNYEAQ. With V trimmed by 6 bases and J by 6 bases, 5 bases remained unmatched. CDR3 length equals 13 residues. The CDR3 DNA reads TGTGCCAGCAGGGACAGGGGAAGACAGACCCAGTACTTC. This encodes CASRDRGRQTQYF.

This chain uses TRBV30 with TRBJ1-4; tentative D call: TRBD1 (5 bases). Germline assignment: CDR1 GTSNPN and CDR2 SVGIG (reference sequence). The CDR3 runs 15 residues. Trimming took 6 bases from V and 7 from J, leaving 21 bases between them. This CDR3 reads CACTKQGLGSEKLFF. The DNA of the CDR3 is TGTGCCTGTACCAAGCAGGGATTGGGTAGTGAAAAACTGTTTTTT.

This sequence joins TRBV5-4 and TRBJ2-3, with D uncertain. Between the trimmed V and J ends, which lost 7 bases and 2 bases, there was a span of 14 bases. The CDR3 extends over 14 amino acids. Germline assignment: CDR1 SGHNT and CDR2 YYREEE (reference sequence). In nucleotides, the CDR3 is TGTGCCAGCCCAAGACTCCACACCACAGATACGCAGTATTTT. As protein: CASPRLHTTDTQYF.

J is TRBJ2-7 and V is TRBV5-5, with D possibly TRBD1 on 6 matching bases. The CDR3 runs 15 residues. V lost 4 bases to trimming and J lost 0 bases, with 14 bases between them. Germline loops: CDR1 SGHKS, CDR2 YYEKEE (reference sequence). The CDR3 loop reads CASSPSWGLSYEQYF. The CDR3 region has the DNA TGTGCCAGCAGCCCCTCTTGGGGGCTCTCCTACGAGCAGTACTTC.

The chain is built from TRBV29-1 and TRBJ2-1, with D uncertain. The CDR3 totals 12 residues. V was clipped by 5 bases and J by 0 bases, with 5 bases between them. CDR1 and CDR2 from the germline V gene are SQVTM and ANQGSEA. CDR3 coding DNA: TGCAGCGTTCTATACTCCTACAATGAGCAGTTCTTC. Translating it yields CSVLYSYNEQFF.